Presented here are 17 T cell receptor beta chains from one specimen sequenced in a study of a mutant IDH1 vaccine in newly diagnosed glioma. TCRdb's copy holds only in-frame clones and misses some; the assay was immunoSEQ multiplex PCR. The sample has about 24,000 clones, roughly 90% seen once. Specified time point: baseline, week 1 (first vaccination visit). Described treatment: pre-vaccination baseline after standard-of-care therapy. The sequencing here drew on PBMCs, taken from a glioma patient treated with radiotherapy, temozolomide or both. These receptors were collected from a man aged 25-45 years with glioma.

V usage is TRBV19 and J usage is TRBJ2-6, with TRBD2 identical over 9 bases. V lost 11 bases, J lost 0 bases, and 14 bases stayed unmatched. Germline CDR1 reads LNHDA; CDR2 reads SQIVND (reference sequence). The CDR3 covers 18 residues. CDR3 nucleotides: TGTGCCTCCAGTAATGTACTAGCGGGTCTCTCTGGGGCCAACGTCCTGACTTTC. This encodes CASSNVLAGLSGANVLTF.

The chain combines TRBV6-5 with TRBJ1-1; no reliable D call. V lost 4 bases to trimming and J lost 1 base, with 13 bases between them. The germline V gene encodes CDR1 MNHEY and CDR2 SVGAGI. The CDR3 length is 15 residues. CDR3 nucleotides: TGTGCCAGCAGTTCCCCCCGGCCCTGGAACACTGAAGCTTTCTTT. Its protein is CASSSPRPWNTEAFF.

The chain employs TRBV10-3 and TRBJ1-5; 10 bases line up with TRBD1. The V segment lost 7 bases and the J segment 2 bases; nucleotides outside the gene matches: 2. Germline V gene sequence: CDR1 ENHRY, CDR2 SYGVKD. The CDR3 spans 14 residues. The CDR3 sequence is CAIMGTGGNQPQHF. CDR3 bases: TGTGCCATCATGGGGACAGGGGGCAATCAGCCCCAGCATTTT.

The chain uses TRBV6-1 and TRBJ1-5; 7 nucleotides agree with TRBD1. Germline V CDR1 and CDR2: MNHNS, SASEGT. V shed 3 bases, J shed 2 bases, and the junction held 7 bases outside the gene matches. The CDR3 loop spans 16 amino acids. In DNA, the CDR3 is TGTGCCAGCAGTGACCGGGAGGGGGCCGGCAATCAGCCCCAGCATTTT. Protein: CASSDREGAGNQPQHF.

This clone was seen just once. V is TRBV29-1 and J is TRBJ2-3; TRBD1 aligns across 7 bases. There are 15 residues in the CDR3. V lost 6 bases, J lost 1 base, and 10 bases stayed unmatched. Germline V gene data show CDR1 as SQVTM and CDR2 as ANQGSEA. CDR3 coding DNA: TGCAGCGTCCGAGGACAGGAACCAGGCACAGATACGCAGTATTTT. It encodes CSVRGQEPGTDTQYF.

This chain connects TRBV5-1 to TRBJ2-2; no reliable D call. The length of the CDR3 is 13 residues. With 4 bases removed from V and 7 bases from J, the gap between germline ends came to 11 bases. The germline CDR1 and CDR2 sequences are SGHRS and YFSETQ. DNA of the CDR3: TGCGCCAGCAGCGCCCCTAGTAGCGGGGAGCTGTTTTTT. Its translation is CASSAPSSGELFF.

V is TRBV9 and J is TRBJ1-6, with D unresolved. V was trimmed by 0 bases and J by 7 bases, leaving 11 bases between them. The CDR3 spans 15 residues. Per germline, CDR1 SGDLS and CDR2 YYNGEE. The CDR3 region has the DNA TGTGCCAGCAGCGTAGGGGCAAACGAGAATTCACCCCTCCACTTT. Translation gives CASSVGANENSPLHF.

The rearrangement links TRBV2 to TRBJ1-4; D not certain. Germline CDR1 is SNHLY and CDR2 is FYNNEI. The CDR3 is 16 residues long. V was shortened by 4 bases and J by 0 bases, with 12 bases between the two germline ends. The CDR3 DNA follows: TGTGCCAGCAGTGGGACGGTTCCTTCAACTAATGAAAAACTGTTTTTT. Its translation: CASSGTVPSTNEKLFF.

This chain uses TRBV5-6 with TRBJ2-1, with D tentatively TRBD2 (6 bases). V gave up 7 bases and J gave up 4 bases, with 12 bases separating them. CDR1 is SGHDT, CDR2 YYEEEE, per germline. This CDR3 contains 13 residues. This CDR3 is CASLLAVYNEQFF. As DNA, the CDR3 is TGTGCCAGCCTACTAGCCGTATACAATGAGCAGTTCTTC.

The chain has TRBV5-4 and TRBJ2-3, with D perhaps matching TRBD2 (6 bases). V dropped 2 bases and J dropped 0 bases, with 13 bases sitting between them. In germline, CDR1 is SGHNT, CDR2 YYREEE (reference sequence). The CDR3 is 16 amino acids. The CDR3 sequence is CASSFERRASTDTQYF. CDR3 in DNA: TGTGCCAGCAGCTTCGAGCGGAGGGCTAGCACAGATACGCAGTATTTT. The full variable domain, in which reference TRBV5-4 and TRBJ2-3 provide the parts outside the CDR3, is ETGVTQSPTHLIKTRGQQVTLRCSSQSGHNTVSWYQQALGQGPQFIFQYYREEENGRGNFPPRFSGLQFPNYSSELNVNALELDDSALYLCASSFERRASTDTQYFGPGTRLTVL.

This rearrangement joins TRBV7-2 to TRBJ2-7; D is undetermined. The ends were cut back, 4 bases at V and 6 bases at J, with 10 bases in the middle. CDR1 is SGHTA and CDR2 is FQGNSA in the germline V gene. The CDR3 extends over 12 amino acids. The CDR3 spells CASSYPSGEQYF. The CDR3 region has the DNA TGTGCCAGCAGCTACCCGTCCGGCGAGCAGTACTTC.

The sample holds one count of this clone. The chain is built from TRBV6-1 and TRBJ2-5; tentatively, D is TRBD2 (6 bases). Germline V gene data show CDR1 as MNHNS and CDR2 as SASEGT. CDR3 size: 14 residues. V gave up 6 bases and J gave up 4 bases, with 15 bases separating them. CDR3 sequence reads: CASSGWGSGETQYF. Written as DNA, the CDR3 is TGTGCCAGCAGCGGGTGGGGTAGCGGAGAGACCCAGTACTTC.

The CDR3 reads CASSQSWGPTREQFF. The CDR3 DNA sequence: TGCGCCAGCAGCCAATCTTGGGGACCCACTAGGGAGCAGTTCTTC. The J gene is TRBJ2-1, the V gene TRBV4-1; D may correspond to TRBD1 or TRBD2 (5 bases each). Trimming took 2 bases from V and 10 from J, leaving 18 bases between them. The CDR3 covers 15 residues. CDR1 and CDR2 from the germline V gene are MGHRA and YSYEKL.

This clone has a single count. V usage is TRBV27 and J usage is TRBJ2-2; TRBD2 matches at 10 bases. The CDR3 extends over 16 amino acids. The J segment lost 5 bases and the V segment lost 3 bases, leaving 6 bases of the junction unmatched. The germline V gene encodes CDR1 MNHEY and CDR2 SMNVEV (reference sequence). CDR3 DNA: TGTGCCAGCAGTTTTGCGGGACTAGCGCCAACCGGGGAGCTGTTTTTT. Residues: CASSFAGLAPTGELFF.

This chain links TRBV7-9 with TRBJ2-5, with 9 bases matching TRBD2. The J call could be wrong; TRBJ2-7 is a better fit for the DNA end. The CDR3 contains 16 residues. Germline V gene data show CDR1 as SEHNR and CDR2 as FQNEAQ (reference sequence). DNA of the CDR3: TGTGCCAGCAGCTTAGCCCTAGCGGGAAGCTCCTACGAGCAGTACTTC. Protein sequence: CASSLALAGSSYEQYF.

The V call is TRBV2, the J call TRBJ2-3; D ambiguous. The CDR3 loop spans 12 amino acids. Germline V gene data show CDR1 as SNHLY and CDR2 as FYNNEI. Trimming stripped 3 bases from V and 7 bases from J, with 8 bases between. CDR3 in amino acids: CASSEAHYTQYF. As DNA, the CDR3 is TGTGCCAGCAGTGAGGCTCATTATACGCAGTATTTT.

V gene TRBV7-2 combines with J gene TRBJ2-1; no reliable D call. V dropped 3 bases and J dropped 5 bases, with 8 bases sitting between them. CDR3 size: 13 residues. Germline-derived CDR1 and CDR2 are SGHTA and FQGNSA. The CDR3 DNA follows: TGTGCCAGCAGCTTTGGGCTTCACAATGAGCAGTTCTTC. Amino acids: CASSFGLHNEQFF.